This record covers a single T cell receptor (beta chain). It has no known antigen specificity. No qualities accompany the bases; no much larger clone lies one base away. Each collaborating institution followed its own protocols to collect whole blood in K2EDTA tubes. For TCRbeta analysis, collaborators shipped samples as frozen whole blood, isolated PBMCs, or DNA extracted from either of those sample types. Unmatched junction bases come to 2, with V trimmed by 1 base and J by 3 bases. The CDR3 covers 16 residues, taking in both the cysteine and the phenylalanine. Only the CDR3 part of the read is kept: 48 bases, read in frame from the first base. Per the germline V gene, SGHRS is the CDR1 and YFSETQ is the CDR2. The data were obtained in a study of blood T cell repertoires in COVID-19 (dated by TCRdb to between 2020 and 2021). Context from the whole study: Samples from collaborators originated in the United States, Italy and Spain and spanned both the acute and convalescent phases of COVID-19. The material from the prospective study consisted of cDNA or gDNA derived from T cells, B-cell-depleted T cells, or PBMCs. The dataset comprised deeply sampled blood TCRbeta repertoires from subjects exposed to, actively infected with, or recovered from COVID-19. The repertoires were released in a freely available public database intended as a resource for research on the immune response to SARS-CoV-2. Samples came from the ongoing ImmuneRACE study (first 160 participants) plus 1,254 subjects from 6 global collaborators. A de-identified subject ID, COVID-19 status, age in years and sex were almost always included in the sample metadata. Where available, HLA class I and class II types were obtained from metadata supplied by the sample provider rather than from assay-based typing.

The investigation overall reported the following: The quantity of clinical and demographic metadata differed by source and by participant and was supplied without curation.

TCRbeta CDR3 regions were amplified from genomic DNA using the immunoSEQ Assay, a bias-controlled multiplex PCR. In the original analysis: Nucleated cell counts per sample were estimated from amplification of reference gene primers within the assay. Sequence reads were collapsed and filtered to measure the absolute abundance of every unique TCRbeta CDR3 rearrangement. For each sample, productive Simpson clonality was calculated as the square root of Simpson's diversity index over productive rearrangements. TCRdb mirrors the immuneACCESS table, restricted to in-frame sequences. Some clones are absent from its copies; in checked studies, under half trace to an unresolved V gene, and the reason for the others is unknown. That table gives V, J and clone size, and the DNA gave D and trimming. In this sample the table shows around 87,000 clones, roughly 90% of which occur a single time. Approximately 1.6% of the sample comes from the top ten.

This sequence uses TRBV5-1 and TRBJ2-2; 11 junctional bases match TRBD2. This receptor was obtained from a human donor with active COVID-19. The donor label of this sample is uncertain. Sequencing input: peripheral blood. The DNA sequence reads TGCGCCAGCAGCTTGCAGGGACTAGCGGACACCGGGGAGCTGTTTTTT. It encodes CASSLQGLADTGELFF.